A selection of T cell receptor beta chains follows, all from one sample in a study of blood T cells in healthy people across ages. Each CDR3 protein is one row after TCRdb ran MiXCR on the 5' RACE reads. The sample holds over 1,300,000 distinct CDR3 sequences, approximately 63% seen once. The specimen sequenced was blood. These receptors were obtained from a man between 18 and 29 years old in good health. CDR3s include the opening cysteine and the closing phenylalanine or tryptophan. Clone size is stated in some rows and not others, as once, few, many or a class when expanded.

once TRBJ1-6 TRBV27 CASSQSGVLNSPLHF
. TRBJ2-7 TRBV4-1 CASSQGDVQPHNEQYF
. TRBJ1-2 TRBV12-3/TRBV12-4 CASSLDFRYGYTF
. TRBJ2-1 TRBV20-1 CSARDRGPGGYEQFF
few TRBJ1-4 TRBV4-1 CASSQRPGQAVTNEKLFF
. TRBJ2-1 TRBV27 CASSFLSLAGGLFNEQFF
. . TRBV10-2 CASSHPPPEQYF
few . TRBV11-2 CASSPGTSGSETQYF
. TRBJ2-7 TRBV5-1 CASSGSPGHTYEQYF
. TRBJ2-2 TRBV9 CASSNRQGAALYPFTGELFF
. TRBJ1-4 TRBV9 CASSAWGDATNEKLFF
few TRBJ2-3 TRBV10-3 CAISPGLATDTQYF
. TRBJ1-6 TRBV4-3 CASSQALGAGDSPLHF
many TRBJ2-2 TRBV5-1 CASSFGTGELFF
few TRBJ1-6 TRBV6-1 CASSERRGNSPLHF
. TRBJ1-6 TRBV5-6 CASSLGRPDSPLHF
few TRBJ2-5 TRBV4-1 CASSPRGTGGKETQYF
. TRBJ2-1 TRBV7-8 CASSSTSSWVHEQFF
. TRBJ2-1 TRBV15 CATSLPGRPSYNEQFF
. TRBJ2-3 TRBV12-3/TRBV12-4 CASSLVPGVVAGGTSTDTQYF
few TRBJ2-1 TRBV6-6 CASSYSGLGSGGNEQFF
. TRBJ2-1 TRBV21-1 CASNNSGKEGLYNEQFF
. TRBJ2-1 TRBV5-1 CASSPGLAETGKFF
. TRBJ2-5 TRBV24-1 CATSDSREWYF
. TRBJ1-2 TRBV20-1 CSARQGPPGGYTF
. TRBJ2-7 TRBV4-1 CASSHQDTSSSYEQYF
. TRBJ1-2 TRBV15 CATSRDAAASDSYTF
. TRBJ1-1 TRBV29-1 CSVVQGPPLYTEAFF
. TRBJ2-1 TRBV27 CASSTFSSGGFYNEQFF
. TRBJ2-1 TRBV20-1 CSATDRGYNEQFF
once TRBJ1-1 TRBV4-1 CASSPTQGGTRNTEAFF
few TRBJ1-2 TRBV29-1 CSVRPREGYGYTF
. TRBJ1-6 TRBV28 CASSTWKAGVGNSPLHF
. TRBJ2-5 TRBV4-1 CASSHRQGTQETQYF
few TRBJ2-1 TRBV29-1 CSVGRDEQFF
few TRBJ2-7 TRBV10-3 CAISLGQVSYEQYF